This entry is about one T cell receptor beta chain. As yet, its antigen is unknown. TCRdb re-analyzed the PCR reads through MiXCR. The data contain roughly 15,000 clones, approximately 12% of them singletons. None of the patients had undergone any treatment ahead of thyroid surgery. Germline CDR1 and CDR2: LNHNV and YYDKDF (reference sequence). CDR3 length: 16 residues. The V segment lost 3 bases and the J segment 2 bases; nucleotides outside the gene matches: 2. The data belong to a study of metastatic and nonmetastatic thyroid tumors. Study findings and constraints: The reported finding was significantly higher TCR beta diversity in malignant thyroid tumors relative to benign nodules, in blood and tumor.

Sample: blood. The TCR comes from a female donor with papillary thyroid cancer or a benign thyroid nodule (not recorded which). Some clones in this sample may be carry-over from other donors' samples. This sequence joins TRBV15 and TRBJ2-3; 13 bases are shared with TRBD2. The CDR3 region has the DNA TGTGCCACCAGCAGGGGGACTAGCGGGAACACAGATACGCAGTATTTT. Encoded protein: CATSRGTSGNTDTQYF.